Listed below are T cell receptor beta chains from one sample, sequenced in a study of blood T cell repertoires in COVID-19. Clones were read by immunoSEQ multiplex PCR, and TCRdb kept only the in-frame ones, dropping some. Among about 250,000 clones listed, 75% to 95% were seen once. The sequenced sample was PBMCs or T cells enriched from blood (not recorded which). The source is a young woman who had recovered from COVID-19. Each CDR3 is given with its conserved first and last residue. D genes are given only for firm matches. Clone size is not always given. Where it is, it says once, few, many or a class for expanded clones.

abundance: NA; j_gene: TRBJ2-1; d_gene: TRBD2; len: 15; v_gene: TRBV14; CDR3aa: CASSRPAGVNNEQFF; CDR3nt: TGTGCCAGCAGCCGCCCCGCGGGAGTTAACAATGAGCAGTTCTTC
abundance: few; j_gene: TRBJ2-2; d_gene: NA; len: 15; v_gene: TRBV6-5; CDR3aa: CASSYAGTITGELFF; CDR3nt: TGTGCCAGCAGTTATGCCGGGACAATCACCGGGGAGCTGTTTTTT
abundance: once; j_gene: TRBJ2-1; d_gene: TRBD1; len: 14; v_gene: TRBV11-2; CDR3aa: CASSSLTGTGEQFF; CDR3nt: TGTGCCAGCAGCAGCTTAACCGGGACAGGTGAGCAGTTCTTC
abundance: NA; j_gene: TRBJ2-5; d_gene: NA; len: 13; v_gene: TRBV7-9; CDR3aa: CASSYGSGETQYF; CDR3nt: TGTGCCAGCAGCTACGGGAGTGGGGAGACCCAGTACTTC
abundance: NA; j_gene: TRBJ2-2; d_gene: NA; len: 14; v_gene: TRBV5-4; CDR3aa: CASSLSTNTGELFF; CDR3nt: TGTGCCAGCAGCTTGTCAACGAACACCGGGGAGCTGTTTTTT
abundance: once; j_gene: TRBJ2-3; d_gene: TRBD2; len: 12; v_gene: TRBV29-1; CDR3aa: CSGGLAGDTQYF; CDR3nt: TGCAGCGGGGGACTAGCGGGTGATACGCAGTATTTT
abundance: NA; j_gene: TRBJ1-6; d_gene: NA; len: 16; v_gene: TRBV6-5; CDR3aa: CASSFFTIRGNSPLHF; CDR3nt: TGTGCCAGCAGTTTTTTCACAATCAGGGGAAATTCACCCCTCCACTTT
abundance: NA; j_gene: TRBJ2-1; d_gene: NA; len: 16; v_gene: TRBV9; CDR3aa: CASSVDLGSEYNEQFF; CDR3nt: TGTGCCAGCAGCGTAGACTTGGGGAGTGAATACAATGAGCAGTTCTTC
abundance: NA; j_gene: TRBJ1-6; d_gene: TRBD1; len: 14; v_gene: TRBV7-2; CDR3aa: CASSSDRIGSPLHF; CDR3nt: TGTGCCAGCAGCTCGGACAGGATTGGCTCACCCCTCCACTTT
abundance: NA; j_gene: TRBJ1-2; d_gene: NA; len: 13; v_gene: TRBV2; CDR3aa: CASSQVRGNGYTF; CDR3nt: TGTGCCAGCAGTCAGGTCAGGGGTAATGGCTACACCTTC
abundance: NA; j_gene: TRBJ1-4; d_gene: NA; len: 14; v_gene: TRBV9; CDR3aa: CASSAGDWQGKLFF; CDR3nt: TGTGCCAGCAGCGCGGGAGATTGGCAGGGAAAACTGTTTTTT
abundance: NA; j_gene: TRBJ2-2; d_gene: NA; len: 16; v_gene: TRBV18; CDR3aa: CASSPPPGANTGELFF; CDR3nt: TGTGCCAGCTCACCACCCCCGGGGGCGAACACCGGGGAGCTGTTTTTT
abundance: NA; j_gene: TRBJ2-1; d_gene: TRBD2; len: 16; v_gene: TRBV6-5; CDR3aa: CASSSMGLAVGNEQFF; CDR3nt: TGTGCCAGCAGTTCTATGGGACTAGCGGTCGGCAATGAGCAGTTCTTC
abundance: many; j_gene: TRBJ1-1; d_gene: TRBD1; len: 15; v_gene: TRBV2; CDR3aa: CASSRDRVTNTEAFF; CDR3nt: TGTGCCAGCAGCCGGGACAGGGTCACGAACACTGAAGCTTTCTTT